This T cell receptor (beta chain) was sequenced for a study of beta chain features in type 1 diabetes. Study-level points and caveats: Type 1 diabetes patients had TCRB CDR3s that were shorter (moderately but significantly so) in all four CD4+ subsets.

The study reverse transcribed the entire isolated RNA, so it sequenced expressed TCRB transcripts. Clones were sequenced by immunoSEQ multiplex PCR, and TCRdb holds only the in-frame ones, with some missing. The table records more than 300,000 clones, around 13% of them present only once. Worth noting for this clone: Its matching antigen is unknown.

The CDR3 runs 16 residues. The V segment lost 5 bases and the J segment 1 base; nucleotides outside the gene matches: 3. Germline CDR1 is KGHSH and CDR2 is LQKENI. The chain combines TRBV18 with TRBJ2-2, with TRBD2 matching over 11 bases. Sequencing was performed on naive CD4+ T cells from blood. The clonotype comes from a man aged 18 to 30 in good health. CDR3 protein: CASSTGTSGNTGELFF. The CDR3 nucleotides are TGTGCCAGCTCAACCGGGACTAGCGGGAACACCGGGGAGCTGTTTTTT.